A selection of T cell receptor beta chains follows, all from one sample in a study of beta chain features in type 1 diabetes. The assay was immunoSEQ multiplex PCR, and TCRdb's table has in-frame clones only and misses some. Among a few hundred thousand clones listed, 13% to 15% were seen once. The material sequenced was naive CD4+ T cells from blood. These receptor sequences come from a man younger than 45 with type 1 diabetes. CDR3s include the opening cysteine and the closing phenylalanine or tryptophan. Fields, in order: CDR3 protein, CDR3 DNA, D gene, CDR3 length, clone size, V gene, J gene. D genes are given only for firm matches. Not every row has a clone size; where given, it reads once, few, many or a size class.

CDR3aa: CAIRRDSWIEQYF; CDR3nt: TGTGCCATCAGGCGGGACAGTTGGATAGAGCAGTACTTC; d_gene: NA; len: 13; abundance: NA; v_gene: TRBV10-3; j_gene: TRBJ2-7
CDR3aa: CASRSLPDTQYF; CDR3nt: TGTGCCAGCAGATCCCTCCCAGATACGCAGTATTTT; d_gene: NA; len: 12; abundance: NA; v_gene: TRBV2; j_gene: TRBJ2-3
CDR3aa: CASSYSQVDSYNEQFF; CDR3nt: TGTGCCAGCAGTTACAGCCAGGTCGATTCCTACAATGAGCAGTTCTTC; d_gene: NA; len: 16; abundance: few; v_gene: TRBV6-5; j_gene: TRBJ2-1
CDR3aa: CASSSNPSGSNEQFF; CDR3nt: TGTGCCAGCAGTTCGAATCCTAGCGGGAGCAATGAGCAGTTCTTC; d_gene: TRBD2; len: 15; abundance: NA; v_gene: TRBV6-6; j_gene: TRBJ2-1
CDR3aa: CASSLKTSVYNEQFF; CDR3nt: TGTGCCAGCAGCTTGAAGACTAGCGTTTACAATGAGCAGTTCTTC; d_gene: TRBD2; len: 15; abundance: NA; v_gene: TRBV7-8; j_gene: TRBJ2-1
CDR3aa: CASSQGGPGQELYQPQHF; CDR3nt: TGCGCCAGCAGCCAAGGTGGTCCGGGACAGGAGCTCTATCAGCCCCAGCATTTT; d_gene: TRBD1; len: 18; abundance: few; v_gene: TRBV4-3; j_gene: TRBJ1-5
CDR3aa: CASSPRQGLYEQYF; CDR3nt: TGTGCCAGCAGCCCTCGACAGGGGCTCTACGAGCAGTACTTC; d_gene: TRBD1; len: 14; abundance: NA; v_gene: TRBV9; j_gene: TRBJ2-7
CDR3aa: CAISEIRSSGYHNGQYF; CDR3nt: TGTGCCATCAGTGAGATCCGGTCCAGCGGGTATCACAACGGGCAGTACTTC; d_gene: NA; len: 17; abundance: NA; v_gene: TRBV10-3; j_gene: TRBJ2-7
CDR3aa: CASSYSNVRTEAFF; CDR3nt: TGTGCCAGCAGTTACTCGAATGTGAGGACTGAAGCTTTCTTT; d_gene: NA; len: 14; abundance: few; v_gene: TRBV6-5; j_gene: TRBJ1-1
CDR3aa: CASSQASYGYTF; CDR3nt: TGTGCCAGCAGCCAAGCCAGTTATGGCTACACCTTC; d_gene: NA; len: 12; abundance: NA; v_gene: TRBV16; j_gene: TRBJ1-2
CDR3aa: CASSSMRLGEQFF; CDR3nt: TGTGCCAGCAGTTCTATGCGGTTAGGTGAGCAGTTCTTC; d_gene: NA; len: 13; abundance: NA; v_gene: TRBV7-3; j_gene: TRBJ2-1
CDR3aa: CASSLFTRGNTEAFF; CDR3nt: TGTGCCAGCAGCTTATTCACCAGGGGGAACACTGAAGCTTTCTTT; d_gene: NA; len: 15; abundance: once; v_gene: TRBV7-9; j_gene: TRBJ1-1
CDR3aa: CASTFGWGGAGQPQHF; CDR3nt: TGTGCCAGCACCTTTGGGTGGGGGGGCGCGGGACAGCCCCAGCATTTT; d_gene: NA; len: 16; abundance: NA; v_gene: TRBV28; j_gene: TRBJ1-5
CDR3aa: CAWSPAPWTSEQFF; CDR3nt: TGTGCCTGGAGCCCTGCCCCCTGGACTTCAGAGCAGTTCTTC; d_gene: NA; len: 14; abundance: few; v_gene: TRBV30; j_gene: TRBJ2-1
CDR3aa: CASSLVQGAFF; CDR3nt: TGTGCCAGCAGCTTAGTGCAGGGGGCTTTCTTT; d_gene: NA; len: 11; abundance: NA; v_gene: TRBV11-2; j_gene: TRBJ1-1
CDR3aa: CASSSRGPQETQYF; CDR3nt: TGTGCCAGCAGCTCCAGGGGTCCCCAAGAGACCCAGTACTTC; d_gene: NA; len: 14; abundance: few; v_gene: TRBV7-2; j_gene: TRBJ2-5